Listed here are 26 T cell receptor beta chains from one sample, sequenced in a study of blood T cell repertoires in COVID-19. Clones were sequenced by immunoSEQ multiplex PCR, and TCRdb holds only the in-frame ones, with some missing. Among fewer than 250,000 clones listed, roughly 81% were seen once. Sequencing input: peripheral blood. These receptors all stem from a man between 50 and 59 years old with acute or convalescent COVID-19.

Only one count was recorded for this clone. V gene TRBV7-3 combines with J gene TRBJ2-1; 7 bases are a match to TRBD1. CDR3 length: 15 residues. The V gene end was trimmed by 0 bases and the J gene end by 8 bases; junction bases not matched to a gene: 7. Germline-derived CDR1 and CDR2 are SGHTA and FQGTGA. The DNA of the CDR3 is TGTGCCAGCAGCTTAACTGGACAGGTGTATGATGAGCAGTTCTTC. Translated: CASSLTGQVYDEQFF.

The chain carries TRBV6-5 and TRBJ2-4; 11 positions match TRBD2. The germline CDR1 and CDR2 sequences are MNHEY and SVGAGI. Losses at the gene ends were 5 bases for V and 12 bases for J; bases not matched to a gene: 12. The CDR3 spans 15 residues. CDR3 coding DNA: TGTGCCAGCAGTCAACTAGCGGGAGACGGAGGGCGTCAGTACTTC. This sequence encodes CASSQLAGDGGRQYF.

The V call is TRBV28, the J call TRBJ2-5, with unresolved D. Germline values: CDR1 MDHEN, CDR2 SYDVKM. Trimming left V 8 bases short and J 4 bases short, with 17 bases between. The CDR3 length is 14 residues. The DNA of the CDR3 is TGTGCCAGCCATCGAGCGCCGACCCCAGAGACCCAGTACTTC. Protein: CASHRAPTPETQYF.

This clone was seen a few times. The chain uses TRBV5-4 and TRBJ1-2; D is ambiguous. Per germline, CDR1 SGHNT and CDR2 YYREEE (reference sequence). Between the trimmed V and J ends, which lost 4 bases and 2 bases, there was a span of 6 bases. The CDR3 contains 12 residues. The CDR3 DNA reads as TGTGCCAGCAGCGGGAGGAACTATGGCTACACCTTC. It specifies CASSGRNYGYTF.

DNA for the CDR3: TGCGCCAGCAGCCCAGCTAGCGGGGGGGTTCGAATCTCAGATACGCAGTATTTT. This sequence encodes CASSPASGGVRISDTQYF. J is TRBJ2-3 and V is TRBV5-1; 12 nucleotides match TRBD2. The CDR3 spans 18 residues. Germline trimming cut 4 bases from V and 4 bases from J; bases unmatched to any gene: 13. The V gene's germline CDR1 is SGHRS and CDR2 YFSETQ.

The chain couples TRBV19 to TRBJ1-5; 7 positions agree with TRBD1. V lost 6 bases to trimming and J lost 2 bases; unmatched junction nucleotides: 1. The CDR3 is made up of 13 amino acids. Per germline, CDR1 LNHDA and CDR2 SQIVND (reference sequence). CDR3 sequence: CASSQGGNQPQHF. In DNA, the CDR3 is TGTGCCAGTAGCCAGGGGGGCAATCAGCCCCAGCATTTT.

The V and J genes are TRBV27 and TRBJ1-2; D is possibly TRBD1 (6 bases). CDR3 length equals 14 residues. Trimming removed 4 bases from V and 0 bases from J, with 9 bases in between. Germline V gene lookup returns CDR1 MNHEY and CDR2 SMNVEV (reference sequence). CDR3 residues: CASSSRTANYGYTF. CDR3 DNA: TGTGCCAGCAGTTCGAGGACAGCTAACTATGGCTACACCTTC.

The V call is TRBV18, the J call TRBJ1-1; D is possibly TRBD1 (6 bases). V was clipped by 4 bases and J by 8 bases, with 14 bases between them. Looked up from germline, CDR1 is KGHSH and CDR2 is LQKENI. This CDR3 is 13 amino acids long. CDR3 bases: TGTGCCAGCTCACTACGTGACAGGTTCGAAGCTTTCTTT. As protein: CASSLRDRFEAFF.

This clone appeared once. The J gene is TRBJ1-1, the V gene TRBV24-1; D not certain. The V gene's germline CDR1 is KGHDR and CDR2 SFDVKD. The CDR3 length is 12 residues. Trimming stripped 3 bases from V and 3 bases from J, with 4 bases between. DNA of the CDR3: TGTGCCACCAGTGATCGGGACACTGAAGCTTTCTTT. It codes for CATSDRDTEAFF.

The chain combines TRBV11-1 with TRBJ2-2, with 12 nucleotides matching TRBD2. The length of the CDR3 is 16 residues. V was pared by 5 bases and J by 4 bases, with 5 bases of the junction left unmatched. CDR1 is SGHAT and CDR2 is FQDESV in the germline V gene (reference sequence). This chain's CDR3 is CASSMGLAGGTGELFF. DNA of the CDR3: TGTGCCAGCAGCATGGGACTAGCGGGCGGCACCGGGGAGCTGTTTTTT.

The chain has TRBV11-3 and TRBJ1-2, with a tentative D call TRBD1 (5 bases). The germline CDR1 and CDR2 sequences are SGHNT and YENEEA. Trimming removed 5 bases at V and 8 bases at J, with 15 bases between. The CDR3 contains 13 residues. The CDR3, as DNA: TGTGCCAGCAGCCCGGACATGCGCGTCGGCTACACCTTC. Protein sequence: CASSPDMRVGYTF.

V usage is TRBV30 and J usage is TRBJ2-7, with 8 positions matching TRBD1. Germline V lookup: CDR1 GTSNPN, CDR2 SVGIG (reference sequence). V shed 4 bases, J shed 2 bases, and the junction held 7 bases outside the gene matches. The CDR3 is made up of 14 amino acids. CDR3 coding DNA: TGTGCCTGGACCAGGGACAGGACCCCCTACGAGCAGTACTTC. It yields the protein CAWTRDRTPYEQYF. Full variable domain (missing parts from reference TRBV30 and TRBJ2-7): SQTIHQWPATLVQPVGSPLSLECTVEGTSNPNLYWYRQAAGRGLQLLFYSVGIGQISSEVPQNLSASRPQDRQFILSSKKLLLSDSGFYLCAWTRDRTPYEQYFGPGTRLTVT.

This chain links TRBV7-3 with TRBJ2-2; D perhaps matches TRBD2 (6 bases). The CDR3 is made up of 15 amino acids. V lost 5 bases and J lost 4, with 14 bases in between. CDR1 is SGHTA, CDR2 FQGTGA, per germline. The CDR3 bases are TGTGCCAGCAGCCCCAGGGACTTCACCACCGGGGAGCTGTTTTTT. Translating it yields CASSPRDFTTGELFF.

The chain couples TRBV3-1 (or the pseudogene TRBV3-2) to TRBJ2-1, with a possible D match to TRBD1 (6 bases). The germline V gene encodes CDR1 LGHDT and CDR2 YNNKEL (reference sequence). This CDR3 has 17 residues. The V end was cut by 0 bases, the J end by 2 bases, with 14 bases between. The CDR3 bases are TGTGCCAGCAGCCAAGAACCCAGCGGACAGCCCTACAATGAGCAGTTCTTC. Translated, it gives CASSQEPSGQPYNEQFF.

The rearrangement links TRBV3-1 (or the pseudogene TRBV3-2) to TRBJ2-3; 13 bases are shared with TRBD2. V gave up 4 bases and J gave up 3 bases; unmatched junction bases: 7. The CDR3 is 17 residues long. The germline V gene has CDR1 LGHDT and CDR2 YNNKEL (reference sequence). CDR3 in DNA: TGTGCCAGCAGCCTCGGACTAGCGGGGGACCTAACAGATACGCAGTATTTT. Its translation: CASSLGLAGDLTDTQYF.

The sample holds one count of this clone. The rearrangement uses TRBV24-1 and TRBJ2-7; D is ambiguous. CDR3 length: 12 residues. Germline CDR1 reads KGHDR; CDR2 reads SFDVKD. V lost 9 bases and J lost 6, with 14 bases in between. The CDR3 is CATSKTGLEQYF. The CDR3 bases are TGTGCCACCTCTAAAACGGGTCTCGAGCAGTACTTC.

The V call is TRBV3-1 (or the pseudogene TRBV3-2), the J call TRBJ1-2; 8 nucleotides align to TRBD1. CDR3 size: 13 residues. After removal of 8 bases from V and 4 bases from J, the junction contained 6 bases not matched to a gene. CDR1 is LGHDT and CDR2 is YNNKEL in the germline V gene (reference sequence). CDR3 residues: CASAQGAGYGYTF. DNA of the CDR3: TGTGCCAGCGCCCAGGGGGCGGGCTATGGCTACACCTTC.

With regard to this clone: An end of the junction differs from the germline gene, which may be a read error. This sequence joins TRBV23-1 and TRBJ2-1, with 7 bases aligning to TRBD1. TRBV23-1 is an open reading frame whose function is uncertain. This CDR3 has 11 amino acids. The DNA of the CDR3 is TGCGCCAGCAGTCAAATGGGACAGAACCTCTTC. Protein: CASSQMGQNLF.

This clone was counted a single time. The chain couples TRBV27 to TRBJ1-6, with D possibly TRBD1 on 6 matching bases. The germline V gene has CDR1 MNHEY and CDR2 SMNVEV (reference sequence). This CDR3 has 14 residues. V lost 2 bases, J lost 9 bases, and 11 bases lay in between. CDR3 in DNA: TGTGCCAGCAGTTTAGCCAGGGGTCGTTCACCCCTCCACTTT. Its translation is CASSLARGRSPLHF.

In this sample, this clone turned up once. The rearrangement joins TRBV15 to TRBJ2-7, with D maybe TRBD1 (6 bases). This CDR3 contains 17 residues. Trimming removed 2 bases at V and 4 bases at J, with 21 bases between. CDR1 and CDR2 (germline): LNHNV, YYDKDF (reference sequence). This CDR3 is CATSRRLDSRGWYEQYF. The CDR3 bases are TGTGCCACCAGCAGACGACTGGACAGTAGAGGTTGGTACGAGCAGTACTTC.

This clone came up many times. The rearrangement links TRBV3-1 (or the pseudogene TRBV3-2) to TRBJ2-5; D might be TRBD2 (7 bases). The V and J ends lost 0 bases and 5 bases respectively, with 10 bases between them. Germline assignment: CDR1 LGHDT and CDR2 YNNKEL (reference sequence). The CDR3 consists of 14 residues. CDR3 region: CASSQDGGLETQYF. The CDR3 region has the DNA TGTGCCAGCAGCCAAGACGGGGGGCTCGAGACCCAGTACTTC.

The chain recombines TRBV27 with TRBJ1-5, with D perhaps TRBD1 (6 bases). CDR3 length: 16 residues. V shed 2 bases and J shed 1 base, with 12 bases lying between them. CDR1 is MNHEY and CDR2 is SMNVEV in the germline V gene (reference sequence). CDR3 sequence: CASSLGGGRSNQPQHF. In DNA form, the CDR3 reads TGTGCCAGCAGTTTAGGGGGGGGCCGGAGCAATCAGCCCCAGCATTTT.

The CDR3 sequence: CATSPGDPTEQFF. The CDR3 coding sequence is TGTGCCACCAGTCCAGGGGACCCTACGGAGCAGTTCTTC. This chain connects TRBV15 to TRBJ2-1, with a possible D match to TRBD1 (6 bases). The CDR3 loop spans 13 amino acids. Trimming cost V 6 bases and J 10 bases, with 16 bases left between them. Germline V gives CDR1 LNHNV, CDR2 YYDKDF (reference sequence).

The rearrangement uses TRBV3-1 (or the pseudogene TRBV3-2) and TRBJ2-7, with 8 bases lining up with TRBD2. Trimming took 2 bases from V and 0 from J; bases not matched to a gene: 12. Germline loops: CDR1 LGHDT, CDR2 YNNKEL (reference sequence). The CDR3 is 18 amino acids. This CDR3 reads CASSQNRRAGGRSYEQYF. For the CDR3, the DNA is TGTGCCAGCAGCCAAAACCGCCGCGCGGGGGGACGCTCCTACGAGCAGTACTTC.

The chain uses TRBV6-5 and TRBJ1-1, with D perhaps matching TRBD1 (6 bases). Trimming took 7 bases from V and 11 from J, leaving 26 bases between them. This CDR3 region has 15 residues. Germline assignment: CDR1 MNHEY and CDR2 SVGAGI. The CDR3 DNA reads as TGTGCCAGCATCGAATACAGGGACCCCCCGGAAAAGGCTTTCTTT. It yields the protein CASIEYRDPPEKAFF.

The V call is TRBV10-3, the J call TRBJ2-5, with 9 bases that match TRBD2. The CDR3 runs 15 residues. The J segment lost 1 base and the V segment lost 3 bases, leaving 3 bases of the junction unmatched. The V gene's germline CDR1 is ENHRY and CDR2 SYGVKD. CDR3 amino acids: CAISDLTSGQETQYF. In DNA, the CDR3 is TGTGCCATCAGTGACCTGACTAGCGGCCAAGAGACCCAGTACTTC.